The clone carrying this T cell receptor beta chain was detected ten times or more. Stated time point: blood 4 weeks post-SBRT, at nephrectomy. Specified treatment: 15 Gy SBRT to primary tumor, nephrectomy 4 weeks later. The data are from a study of radiation and T cells in renal cell carcinoma. Profiling relied on immunoSEQ multiplex PCR, and the TCRdb table lists in-frame clones only, not all of them. The sample includes 30,000 to 40,000 clones, over 75% of them seen just once. The source was blood, collected from a patient whose treatment included radiotherapy and nephrectomy. The TCR was taken from a man aged 55 to 70 with renal cell carcinoma.

For the CDR3, the DNA is TGTGCCAGCAGGGACAGCGGGAGTTGGTCCGGGGAGCTGTTTTTT. Protein: CASRDSGSWSGELFF. The V and J genes are TRBV7-8 and TRBJ2-2; TRBD2 matches 8 bases. The germline V gene has CDR1 SGHVS and CDR2 FQNEAQ. After removal of 6 bases from V and 6 bases from J, the junction contained 9 bases not matched to a gene. The CDR3 is 15 amino acids.